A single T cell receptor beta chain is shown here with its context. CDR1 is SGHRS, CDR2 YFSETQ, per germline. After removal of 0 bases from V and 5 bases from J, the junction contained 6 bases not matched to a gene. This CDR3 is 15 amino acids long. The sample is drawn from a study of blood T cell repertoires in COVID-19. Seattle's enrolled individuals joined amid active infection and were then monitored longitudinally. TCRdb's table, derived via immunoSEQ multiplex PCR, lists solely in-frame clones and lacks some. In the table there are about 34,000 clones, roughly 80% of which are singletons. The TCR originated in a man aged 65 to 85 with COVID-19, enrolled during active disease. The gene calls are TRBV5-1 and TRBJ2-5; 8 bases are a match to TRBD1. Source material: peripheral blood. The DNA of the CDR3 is TGCGCCAGCAGCTTGGCAGGACAGGGTGGGGAGACCCAGTACTTC. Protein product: CASSLAGQGGETQYF.